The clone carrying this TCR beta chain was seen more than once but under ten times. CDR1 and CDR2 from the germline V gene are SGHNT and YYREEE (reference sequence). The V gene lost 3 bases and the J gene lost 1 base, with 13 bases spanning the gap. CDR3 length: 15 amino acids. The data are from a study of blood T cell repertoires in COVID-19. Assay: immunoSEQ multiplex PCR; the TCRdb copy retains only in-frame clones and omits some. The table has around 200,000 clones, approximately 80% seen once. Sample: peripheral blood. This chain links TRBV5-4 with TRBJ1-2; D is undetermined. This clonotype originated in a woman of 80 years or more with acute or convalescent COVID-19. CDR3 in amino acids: CASSSPPPVNYGYTF. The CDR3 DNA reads TGTGCCAGCAGCTCTCCCCCTCCAGTTAACTATGGCTACACCTTC.